Listed below are T cell receptor beta chains from one sample, sequenced in a study of T cell changes during pregnancy in multiple sclerosis. The method was immunoSEQ multiplex PCR; TCRdb's version includes in-frame clones alone and lacks a portion of them. The sample lists tens of thousands of clones, approximately 94% occurring once. Sequencing was performed on CD4+ T cells from peripheral blood mononuclear cells, taken in the second trimester of pregnancy. The source is a female donor with multiple sclerosis, enrolled in a pregnancy study. Each CDR3 is given with its conserved first and last residue. The D gene is left open where the match is weak. Clone size, where shown, is once, few, many, or a class for clones that have expanded.

CDR3aa	CDR3nt	v_gene	j_gene	abundance	d_gene
CAISESTVGNTEAFF	TGTGCCATCAGTGAGTCGACTGTAGGGAACACTGAAGCTTTCTTT	TRBV10-3	TRBJ1-1	-	-
CASSQTRAPGELFF	TGTGCCAGCAGCCAGACCAGGGCCCCCGGGGAGCTGTTTTTT	TRBV11-2	TRBJ2-2	-	-
CASSRDSKAFF	TGTGCCAGCAGTAGGGACAGCAAAGCTTTCTTT	TRBV21-1	TRBJ1-1	-	-
CASSLLPGTATNEKLFF	TGCGCCAGCAGTCTACTTCCCGGGACAGCAACTAATGAAAAACTGTTTTTT	TRBV4-1	TRBJ1-4	-	TRBD1
CASSPPSGYGYTF	TGTGCCAGCTCACCACCGAGCGGTTATGGCTACACCTTC	TRBV18	TRBJ1-2	-	-
CAWSVEASPLHF	TGTGCCTGGAGTGTGGAGGCATCACCCCTCCACTTT	TRBV30	TRBJ1-6	-	-
CASSKPLAGRGDTQYF	TGTGCCAGCAGCAAGCCTCTAGCGGGGAGGGGAGATACGCAGTATTTT	TRBV5-4	TRBJ2-3	-	TRBD2
CASRGGRVSNQPQHF	TGTGCCAGCAGGGGTGGCAGGGTTAGCAATCAGCCCCAGCATTTT	TRBV6-5	TRBJ1-5	-	-
CASRKTSFSYEQYF	TGTGCCAGCCGCAAAACTAGCTTCTCCTACGAGCAGTACTTC	TRBV19	TRBJ2-7	-	-
CASSQDLRQGYGYTF	TGCGCCAGCAGCCAAGACCTCCGACAGGGGTACGGCTACACCTTC	TRBV4-3	TRBJ1-2	-	TRBD1
CAWSEEFPMNTEAFF	TGTGCCTGGAGTGAAGAATTCCCTATGAACACTGAAGCTTTCTTT	TRBV30	TRBJ1-1	few	-
CASSLARAGANYGYTF	TGTGCCAGCAGCTTGGCGCGGGCAGGAGCTAACTATGGCTACACCTTC	TRBV5-6	TRBJ1-2	-	-
CASSFVAGGRDEQYF	TGCGCCAGCAGCTTTGTAGCGGGGGGTAGGGACGAGCAGTACTTC	TRBV5-1	TRBJ2-7	-	TRBD2
CASRGARLFTGGGYTF	TGTGCCAGCAGGGGGGCTCGTTTGTTTACAGGGGGTGGCTACACCTTC	TRBV2	TRBJ1-2	-	TRBD1
CASSPAGGGSLNTEAFF	TGTGCCAGCTCACCAGCGGGAGGGGGCTCCCTGAACACTGAAGCTTTCTTT	TRBV18	TRBJ1-1	-	TRBD1
CASSMGTHGGETQYF	TGTGCCAGTAGTATGGGGACTCATGGGGGGGAGACCCAGTACTTC	TRBV19	TRBJ2-5	-	-
CASSVGRQGEFYGYTF	TGTGCCAGCAGCGTAGGCAGACAGGGGGAGTTCTATGGCTACACCTTC	TRBV9	TRBJ1-2	-	TRBD1
CASSTNRGNQPQHF	TGTGCCAGCTCAACAAACAGGGGCAATCAGCCCCAGCATTTT	TRBV18	TRBJ1-5	-	-
CASSTRARLAGEETQYF	TGTGCCAGCAGCACGAGGGCAAGACTAGCGGGGGAAGAGACCCAGTACTTC	TRBV7-2	TRBJ2-5	-	TRBD2
CASSTTGGGGDEQFF	TGTGCCAGCAGCACTACAGGGGGCGGTGGGGATGAGCAGTTCTTC	TRBV21-1	TRBJ2-1	-	-
CASSTPQGTNYGYTF	TGTGCCAGCAGCACCCCGCAGGGGACCAACTATGGCTACACCTTC	TRBV5-6	TRBJ1-2	-	-
CASSLESVRAGRSIRGQFF	TGTGCCAGCAGCTTAGAGTCAGTGAGAGCGGGACGGTCTATTCGTGGGCAGTTCTTC	TRBV7-2	TRBJ2-1	-	TRBD2
CASSIEPSTSYNEQFF	TGTGCCAGTAGTATAGAACCTAGTACCTCCTACAATGAGCAGTTCTTC	TRBV19	TRBJ2-1	few	-
CASSIEGGYEQYF	TGTGCCAGTAGTATCGAAGGGGGCTACGAGCAGTACTTC	TRBV19	TRBJ2-7	-	-
CASSLVDREAEQYF	TGTGCCAGCAGCTTAGTTGACAGGGAGGCCGAGCAGTACTTC	TRBV7-9	TRBJ2-7	once	-
CASSLLRGANYGYTF	TGTGCCAGCAGCCTGCTTCGGGGAGCTAACTATGGCTACACCTTC	TRBV7-6	TRBJ1-2	once	-
CASSMGTGGANVLTF	TGTGCCAGTAGTATGGGGACTGGTGGGGCCAACGTCCTGACTTTC	TRBV19	TRBJ2-6	once	-
CASSSSTDTQYF	TGTGCCAGCAGCTCTAGCACAGATACGCAGTATTTT	TRBV7-2	TRBJ2-3	-	-
CASSQGGGGTNQQETQYF	TGTGCCAGCAGCCAAGGGGGGGGCGGGACTAATCAACAAGAGACCCAGTACTTC	TRBV4-2	TRBJ2-5	-	-
CASSGQINEKLFF	TGTGCCAGTAGTGGACAGATTAATGAAAAACTGTTTTTT	TRBV19	TRBJ1-4	-	-
CASSSQGRQGVGLFF	TGTGCCAGCAGCTCTCAAGGACGCCAAGGGGTAGGGCTGTTTTTT	TRBV6-5	TRBJ1-4	-	-